The 4 T cell receptor beta chains listed next were all sequenced from one sample in a study of radiotherapy plus CTLA-4 blockade in lung cancer. Data came from immunoSEQ multiplex PCR; TCRdb stores just in-frame clones and leaves some out. The sample includes more than 55,000 clones, more than 60% seen only once; the top ten take almost 4%. The material was peripheral blood, obtained from a patient treated with radiotherapy plus ipilimumab. Receptors originate from a human donor with non-small cell lung cancer who had a partial response to radiotherapy plus ipilimumab.

This chain links TRBV18 with TRBJ1-3, with 8 nucleotides matching TRBD1. Per germline, CDR1 KGHSH and CDR2 LQKENI. This CDR3 has 15 amino acids. The J segment lost 2 bases and the V segment lost 3 bases, leaving 3 bases of the junction unmatched. The CDR3, as DNA: TGTGCCAGCTCACCGGACAGGGTACCTGGAAACACCATATATTTT. Encoded protein: CASSPDRVPGNTIYF.

The DNA of the CDR3 is TGTGCCAGTAGTATTGGACAGGCGAACACTGAAGCTTTCTTT. It is translated as CASSIGQANTEAFF. The rearrangement uses TRBV19 and TRBJ1-1; TRBD1 aligns across 7 bases. Germline trimming cut 3 bases from V and 1 base from J; bases unmatched to any gene: 2. The length of the CDR3 is 14 residues. Per the germline V gene, CDR1 is LNHDA and CDR2 is SQIVND (reference sequence). Together with reference TRBV19 and TRBJ1-1, the CDR3 gives the full variable domain: DGGITQSPKYLFRKEGQNVTLSCEQNLNHDAMYWYRQDPGQGLRLIYYSQIVNDFQKGDIAEGYSVSREKKESFPLTVTSAQKNPTAFYLCASSIGQANTEAFFGQGTRLTVV.

This chain joins TRBV4-1 and TRBJ2-7, with 8 bases matching TRBD2. CDR1 is MGHRA and CDR2 is YSYEKL in the germline V gene. After removal of 3 bases from V and 1 base from J, the junction contained 8 bases not matched to a gene. The CDR3 is 16 residues long. The CDR3 protein is CASSQILAGPSYEQYF. The CDR3 DNA reads as TGCGCCAGCAGCCAGATCCTAGCGGGCCCGTCCTACGAGCAGTACTTC.

The chain uses TRBV7-7 and TRBJ1-5; 12 bases agree with TRBD1. V was clipped by 5 bases and J by 0 bases; unmatched bases: 8. Germline CDR1 is SSHAT and CDR2 is FNYEAQ (reference sequence). The length of the CDR3 is 18 residues. The CDR3 loop is CASSARDRGQDSNQPQHF. As DNA, the CDR3 is TGTGCCAGCAGCGCCCGGGACAGGGGGCAAGATAGCAATCAGCCCCAGCATTTT.